Listed below are T cell receptor beta chains from one sample, sequenced in a study of lymphopenia after photon versus proton radiotherapy. Produced via immunoSEQ multiplex PCR; TCRdb's table is partial and in-frame only. The table records about 7,500 clones, about 85% of them present only once. Sequenced here: peripheral blood, sampled from a patient treated with photon-based radiotherapy. These receptors were collected from a woman aged 70 to 79 with pancreatic cancer. Both conserved end residues are part of each CDR3. The D gene is left open where the match is weak. Only some rows state a clone size, as once, few, many or a class for expanded clones.

>-|TRBJ2-1|13|TRBV5-6|-
CASSPGASDEQFF
TGTGCCAGCAGCCCGGGCGCGAGCGATGAGCAGTTCTTC
>-|TRBJ2-7|12|TRBV29-1|-
CSVEGASYEQYF
TGCAGCGTTGAAGGGGCCTCCTACGAGCAGTACTTC
>TRBD2|TRBJ2-1|16|TRBV2|-
CASMRGLAGAGDEQFF
TGTGCCAGCATGCGGGGACTAGCGGGAGCTGGCGATGAGCAGTTCTTC
>-|TRBJ1-4|15|TRBV7-9|-
CASRQAMGQNEKLFF
TGTGCCAGCAGACAAGCTATGGGGCAGAATGAAAAACTGTTTTTT
>TRBD1|TRBJ2-3|15|TRBV28|-
CASSSRQGLLDTQYF
TGTGCCAGCAGTTCCCGACAGGGGTTATTAGATACGCAGTATTTT
>TRBD1|TRBJ1-3|14|TRBV7-2|-
CASSPGGSGNTIYF
TGTGCCAGCAGCCCAGGGGGCTCTGGAAACACCATATATTTT
>TRBD1|TRBJ1-2|14|TRBV28|-
CASSQGQGSYGYTF
TGTGCCAGCAGTCAGGGACAGGGTAGCTATGGCTACACCTTC
>-|TRBJ1-4|14|TRBV28|-
CASSWRMGSEKLFF
TGTGCCAGCAGTTGGAGGATGGGGAGTGAAAAACTGTTTTTT
>-|TRBJ2-1|15|TRBV29-1|-
CSVVWLEVSYNEQFF
TGCAGCGTTGTGTGGCTAGAGGTTAGCTACAATGAGCAGTTCTTC
>-|TRBJ1-1|13|TRBV2|-
CASSEVLNTEAFF
TGTGCCAGCAGTGAAGTGTTGAACACTGAAGCTTTCTTT
>-|TRBJ1-2|15|TRBV5-1|-
CASSPGIGPVLGYTF
TGCGCCAGCAGCCCCGGGATTGGGCCGGTTTTAGGCTACACCTTC
>-|TRBJ1-5|13|TRBV10-3|few
CAAGARRNQPQHF
TGTGCCGCCGGAGCCCGCCGCAATCAGCCCCAGCATTTT